These 32 T cell receptor beta chains share one sample of origin, sequenced in a study of T cells after yellow fever vaccination. One entry per CDR3 protein, called by TCRdb with MiXCR from the 5' RACE reads. The profile shows 200,000 or so distinct CDR3 sequences, over 6.5% of them singletons. Sequenced material: CD4+ T cells sorted from PBMCs, taken on the day of the yellow fever booster vaccination. The receptors were gathered from a man aged 30 to 39 who received the YFV17D yellow fever vaccine.

The rearrangement uses TRBV5-1 and TRBJ2-5; D remains unclear. The CDR3 length is 14 residues. CDR1 SGHRS and CDR2 YFSETQ come from the germline V gene. V was cut by 2 bases and J by 5 bases, with 13 bases left in between. CDR3 in amino acids: CASSFLVTGETQYF. Here the CDR3 DNA reads TGCGCCAGCAGCTTCCTTGTGACGGGCGAGACCCAGTACTTC.

The V gene is TRBV20-1, the J gene TRBJ2-7; TRBD1 matches at 8 bases. The CDR3 contains 14 residues. Germline V gene lookup returns CDR1 DFQATT and CDR2 SNEGSKA (reference sequence). The ends lost 5 bases at V and 5 bases at J; junction bases unmatched: 11. The CDR3 DNA reads TGCAGTGCTTCCAGACAGGGGTCATTCAACGAGCAGTACTTC. Amino acid sequence: CSASRQGSFNEQYF.

This clonotype has only a few counts. The V and J genes are TRBV4-3 and TRBJ2-3; D not certain. The germline V gene encodes CDR1 LGHNA and CDR2 YSLEER. The V end was cut by 0 bases, the J end by 8 bases, with 9 bases between. The CDR3 sequence is 13 residues long. The CDR3 nucleotides are TGCGCCAGCAGCCAAGAAAGGGCTAGTACGCAGTATTTT. It specifies CASSQERASTQYF.

The chain recombines TRBV13 with TRBJ2-4; 9 nucleotides line up with TRBD2. The CDR3 loop spans 18 amino acids. Germline-derived CDR1 and CDR2 are PRHDT and FYEKMQ (reference sequence). Germline trimming cut 4 bases from V and 7 bases from J; bases unmatched to any gene: 17. In DNA, the CDR3 is TGTGCCAGCAGCTCGAATTTATACCAAGCGGGAGGAAATAACATTCAGTACTTC. It translates to CASSSNLYQAGGNNIQYF.

This clonotype was observed a handful of times. The chain employs TRBV6-4 and TRBJ1-1, with unresolved D. The CDR3 runs 13 residues. V dropped 2 bases and J dropped 0 bases, with 4 bases sitting between them. Germline CDR1 MRHNA, CDR2 SNTAGT. The CDR3 here is CASSDQVNTEAFF. In nucleotides, the CDR3 is TGTGCCAGCAGTGACCAGGTGAACACTGAAGCTTTCTTT.

This clonotype was seen only a few times. The CDR3 protein is CASSSSLALYEQYF. The CDR3 nucleotides are TGTGCCAGCAGTTCTTCACTAGCTCTTTACGAGCAGTACTTC. This chain joins TRBV6-2 or TRBV6-3 and TRBJ2-7, with D perhaps matching TRBD2 (6 bases). Germline assignment: CDR1 MNHEY and CDR2 SVGEGT. The V and J ends lost 4 bases and 4 bases respectively, with 14 bases between them. The CDR3 spans 14 residues.

This clonotype was counted ten times or more. The gene calls are TRBV20-1 and TRBJ2-3, with 8 bases aligning to TRBD2. The trim removed 7 bases at V and 5 bases at J, leaving 20 bases unmatched. This CDR3 spans 17 amino acids. Germline assignment: CDR1 DFQATT and CDR2 SNEGSKA (reference sequence). The CDR3 is CSGSDPLAGLGGDTQYF. The CDR3 nucleotides are TGCAGTGGGTCCGACCCTTTAGCGGGACTGGGTGGAGATACGCAGTATTTT.

This clonotype occurred many times. The CDR3 loop is CSARPTSTDTQYF. The CDR3, as DNA: TGCAGTGCTAGGCCCACTAGCACAGATACGCAGTATTTT. The rearrangement joins TRBV20-1 to TRBJ2-3; unclear D gene. Germline V gene lookup returns CDR1 DFQATT and CDR2 SNEGSKA (reference sequence). Trimming stripped 3 bases from V and 0 bases from J, with 7 bases between. The CDR3 consists of 13 residues.

This clonotype was detected many times. In DNA, the CDR3 is TGTGCCAGCAGCCCCCAGGGAGGGAGAGAGACCCAGTACTTC. Protein: CASSPQGGRETQYF. The V call is TRBV7-2, the J call TRBJ2-5, with 7 bases fitting TRBD2. This CDR3 region has 14 residues. Germline CDR1 reads SGHTA; CDR2 reads FQGNSA. With 5 bases clipped from V and 4 bases from J, the junction kept 7 bases outside the gene matches.

The genes are TRBV12-3 or TRBV12-4 and TRBJ1-2; D call uncertain. The germline V and J ends were trimmed by 5 bases and 3 bases, with 10 bases remaining between them. CDR3 size: 13 residues. As DNA, the CDR3 is TGTGCCAGCAGTCCCTCAAGCCACTATGGCTACACCTTC. Its protein product is CASSPSSHYGYTF.

Turning to this clonotype: At one end, the junction sequence differs from germline, possibly due to a read error. The genes are TRBV20-1 and TRBJ2-7; 7 nucleotides agree with TRBD2. This CDR3 has 16 residues. The germline V gene encodes CDR1 DFQATT and CDR2 SNEGSKA (reference sequence). In DNA form, the CDR3 reads TGCTGTGCTAAGCCCCTGAGACTAGCTGCCTCCTACGAGCAGTACTTC. Translating gives CCAKPLRLAASYEQYF.

Concerning this clonotype itself: At one of its ends the junction is not consistent with the germline gene, which may arise from a read error. The chain employs TRBV7-8 and TRBJ2-7, with D maybe TRBD2 (6 bases). This CDR3 has 13 amino acids. Germline loops: CDR1 SGHVS, CDR2 FQNEAQ. The CDR3 spells CASKEGPSNEQYF. CDR3 DNA: TGTGCCAGTAAGGAGGGCCCCTCCAACGAGCAGTACTTC. Full variable domain (outside the CDR3, taken from reference TRBV7-8 and TRBJ2-7): GAGVSQSPRYKVAKRGQDVALRCDPISGHVSLFWYQQALGQGPEFLTYFQNEAQLDKSGLPSDRFFAERPEGSVSTLKIQRTQQEDSAVYLCASKEGPSNEQYFGPGTRLTVT.

This clonotype was seen many times. The chain couples TRBV7-2 to TRBJ2-3; D remains ambiguous. The CDR3 has 15 amino acids. Germline lookup yields CDR1 SGHTA and CDR2 FQGNSA. V lost 1 base, J lost 4 bases, and 12 bases lay in between. The CDR3 coding sequence is TGTGCCAGCAGCTTAGAGGGAACGACGGCAGATACGCAGTATTTT. It codes for CASSLEGTTADTQYF.

The table lists this clonotype with many counts. The chain joins TRBV6-5 to TRBJ2-7, with D maybe TRBD2 (6 bases). Trimming shortened V by 2 bases and J by 2 bases, and 7 bases separated the two germline ends. The CDR3 length is 13 residues. Germline loops: CDR1 MNHEY, CDR2 SVGAGI. The CDR3 protein is CASSYGGTYEQYF. The CDR3 region has the DNA TGTGCCAGCAGTTACGGGGGGACCTACGAGCAGTACTTC.

With respect to this clonotype: With a much larger clone just one base away, this may be a read error. The genes are TRBV20-1 and TRBJ2-7; D is perhaps TRBD2 (6 bases). Per the germline V gene, CDR1 is DFQATT and CDR2 is SNEGSKA (reference sequence). CDR3 length: 13 residues. The V gene lost 0 bases and the J gene lost 5 bases, with 11 bases spanning the gap. The CDR3 protein is CSARDPGRHEQYF. The CDR3 nucleotides read TGCAGTGCTAGAGACCCAGGGAGGCACGAGCAGTACTTC.

This clonotype showed up just a few times. The J gene is TRBJ2-7, the V gene TRBV7-2; maybe TRBD2 (6 bases). The CDR3 covers 15 residues. Germline V gene lookup returns CDR1 SGHTA and CDR2 FQGNSA. Trimming took 1 base from V and 3 from J, leaving 13 bases between them. The CDR3: CASSLDRRVLYEQYF. CDR3 in DNA: TGTGCCAGCAGCTTAGATAGGAGGGTTCTCTACGAGCAGTACTTC. The full variable domain, rest sourced from reference TRBV7-2 and TRBJ2-7, is GAGVSQSPSNKVTEKGKDVELRCDPISGHTALYWYRQSLGQGLEFLIYFQGNSAPDKSGLPSDRFSAERTGGSVSTLTIQRTQQEDSAVYLCASSLDRRVLYEQYFGPGTRLTVT.

This clonotype was seen more than once but under ten times. The chain couples TRBV5-1 to TRBJ2-1; 8 bases fit TRBD1. In germline, CDR1 is SGHRS, CDR2 YFSETQ. Trimming cost V 2 bases and J 0 bases; bases outside gene matches: 7. The length of the CDR3 is 17 residues. DNA of the CDR3: TGCGCCAGCAGCTTTGGACAGGGCGGGAACTCCTACAATGAGCAGTTCTTC. Translated: CASSFGQGGNSYNEQFF.

This clonotype occurred a few times. J is TRBJ1-1 and V is TRBV11-2; D uncertain. Germline CDR1 reads SGHAT; CDR2 reads FQNNGV. Trimming removed 4 bases at V and 2 bases at J, with 14 bases between. The CDR3 covers 15 residues. The CDR3 is CASSSGTAYNTEAFF. In DNA form, the CDR3 reads TGTGCCAGCAGCTCCGGTACAGCTTACAACACTGAAGCTTTCTTT.

This clonotype was counted many times. The chain combines TRBV28 with TRBJ2-7; D possibly uses TRBD1 or TRBD2 (6 bases each). Germline V CDR1 and CDR2: MDHEN, SYDVKM. V was trimmed by 2 bases and J by 4 bases, leaving 9 bases between them. CDR3 length equals 13 residues. The CDR3 here is CASSLPGAYEQYF. CDR3 nucleotide sequence: TGTGCCAGCAGTTTACCGGGGGCGTACGAGCAGTACTTC.

This clonotype showed up many times. The V and J genes are TRBV6-1 and TRBJ1-6; D not resolved. Germline CDR1 and CDR2: MNHNS and SASEGT. The CDR3 covers 14 residues. Between the trimmed V and J ends, which lost 4 bases and 1 base, there was a span of 5 bases. DNA for the CDR3: TGTGCCAGCAGTGGAAGGTCCTATAATTCACCCCTCCACTTT. Encoded protein: CASSGRSYNSPLHF.

This clonotype has ten or more counts. As DNA, the CDR3 is TGCAGTGCTTTTCAGCGAACGACCAAGGGTGAGCAGTTCTTC. Translating gives CSAFQRTTKGEQFF. The V gene is TRBV20-1, the J gene TRBJ2-1; D remains unclear. CDR3 length equals 14 residues. Germline values: CDR1 DFQATT, CDR2 SNEGSKA (reference sequence). Trimming shortened V by 5 bases and J by 9 bases, and 20 bases separated the two germline ends.

The chain combines TRBV5-1 with TRBJ2-1, with 8 bases fitting TRBD2. CDR1 is SGHRS and CDR2 is YFSETQ in the germline V gene. This CDR3 region has 16 residues. Trimming took 4 bases from V and 4 from J; bases not matched to a gene: 10. The CDR3 here is CASSPTTSGAYNEQFF. The CDR3 DNA sequence: TGCGCCAGCAGCCCCACAACTAGCGGAGCTTACAATGAGCAGTTCTTC.

This clonotype was detected ten times or more. The J gene is TRBJ2-3, the V gene TRBV19, with 9 nucleotides matching TRBD1. Germline-derived CDR1 and CDR2 are LNHDA and SQIVND (reference sequence). The CDR3 is 14 residues long. The V and J ends lost 4 bases and 9 bases, in that order; junction bases with no gene match: 8. The CDR3 DNA is TGTGCCAGTAGTAGAGCGGCGGGACAGGGCACGCAGTATTTT. Protein: CASSRAAGQGTQYF.

This chain uses TRBV5-4 with TRBJ2-7; D is possibly TRBD2 (6 bases). Germline CDR1 SGHNT, CDR2 YYREEE (reference sequence). V was trimmed by 4 bases and J by 4 bases, leaving 18 bases between them. This CDR3 contains 15 residues. CDR3 in amino acids: CASSRRGLAQYEQYF. The CDR3 DNA reads as TGTGCCAGCAGCCGTAGAGGGCTAGCGCAGTACGAGCAGTACTTC.

V and J are TRBV28 and TRBJ2-7; TRBD2 matches 9 bases. Germline CDR1 is MDHEN and CDR2 is SYDVKM. The trim removed 2 bases at V and 2 bases at J, leaving 4 bases unmatched. The CDR3 extends over 15 amino acids. The CDR3 region has the DNA TGTGCCAGCAGTTTAGGCGGGAGGGCGGCCTACGAGCAGTACTTC. Amino acid sequence: CASSLGGRAAYEQYF.

This clonotype was counted many times. The J gene is TRBJ1-5, the V gene TRBV20-1, with D maybe TRBD1 (6 bases). The V gene's germline CDR1 is DFQATT and CDR2 SNEGSKA (reference sequence). V lost 5 bases to trimming and J lost 6 bases, with 17 bases between them. The CDR3 sequence is 14 residues long. In DNA, the CDR3 is TGCAGTGCTCCAGCGACAGGCCGAAGTCAGCCCCAGCATTTT. This codes for CSAPATGRSQPQHF.

This clonotype has at least ten counts. The chain has TRBV3-1 and TRBJ1-1; a weak D match, TRBD1 (5 bases). The CDR3 loop spans 14 amino acids. Trimming took off 2 bases at V and 2 bases at J, with 9 bases between the two ends. Germline values: CDR1 LGHDT, CDR2 YNNKEL (reference sequence). The CDR3 region is CASSQQTENTEAFF. As DNA, the CDR3 is TGTGCCAGCAGCCAACAGACAGAAAACACTGAAGCTTTCTTT. The entire variable domain, with the rest obtained from reference TRBV3-1 and TRBJ1-1, is as follows: DTAVSQTPKYLVTQMGNDKSIKCEQNLGHDTMYWYKQDSKKFLKIMFSYNNKELIINETVPNRFSPKSPDKAHLNLHINSLELGDSAVYFCASSQQTENTEAFFGQGTRLTVV.

This clonotype was recorded many times. The rearrangement joins TRBV5-1 to TRBJ2-1; TRBD1 or TRBD2 may be the D gene (5 bases each). The length of the CDR3 is 16 residues. Germline lookup yields CDR1 SGHRS and CDR2 YFSETQ. The ends were cut back, 7 bases at V and 4 bases at J, with 21 bases in the middle. CDR3 DNA: TGCGCCAGCTGCAGAGGGACGGACCCCATGTACAATGAGCAGTTCTTC. Its translation: CASCRGTDPMYNEQFF.

This clonotype was seen repeatedly, ten times or more. The CDR3 bases are TGCGCCAGCAGCTTGGGCGTAAACACTGAAGCTTTCTTT. Translating gives CASSLGVNTEAFF. This chain connects TRBV5-1 to TRBJ1-1; D unclear. Deletions cut 0 bases from V and 2 bases from J, with 5 bases between. Germline V lookup: CDR1 SGHRS, CDR2 YFSETQ. The CDR3 totals 13 residues.

The table lists this clonotype with a few counts. V and J are TRBV14 and TRBJ1-2, with D possibly matching TRBD1 (6 bases). V gave up 5 bases and J gave up 7 bases, with 14 bases separating them. Germline assignment: CDR1 SGHDN and CDR2 FVKESK. The CDR3 is made up of 13 amino acids. CDR3 in amino acids: CASSAFGQPGYTF. The CDR3 DNA reads as TGTGCCAGCAGCGCCTTTGGACAGCCTGGCTACACCTTC.

This clonotype appeared many times. This CDR3 reads CASSLGILAKNIQYF. CDR3 bases: TGTGCCAGCAGCCTTGGAATTCTAGCCAAAAACATTCAGTACTTC. The chain has TRBV3-1 and TRBJ2-4; D is undetermined. CDR1 LGHDT and CDR2 YNNKEL come from the germline V gene (reference sequence). Deletions cut 4 bases from V and 0 bases from J, with 10 bases between. The CDR3 totals 15 residues.

The table lists this clonotype with many counts. V usage is TRBV20-1 and J usage is TRBJ2-1, with D possibly TRBD2 on 5 matching bases. Trimming removed 6 bases at V and 10 bases at J, with 22 bases between. The CDR3 contains 14 residues. Germline assignment: CDR1 DFQATT and CDR2 SNEGSKA (reference sequence). The CDR3 DNA follows: TGCAGTGCCCCCCTGAAGGCTAAGAGAGGGGAGCAGTTCTTC. Protein: CSAPLKAKRGEQFF.